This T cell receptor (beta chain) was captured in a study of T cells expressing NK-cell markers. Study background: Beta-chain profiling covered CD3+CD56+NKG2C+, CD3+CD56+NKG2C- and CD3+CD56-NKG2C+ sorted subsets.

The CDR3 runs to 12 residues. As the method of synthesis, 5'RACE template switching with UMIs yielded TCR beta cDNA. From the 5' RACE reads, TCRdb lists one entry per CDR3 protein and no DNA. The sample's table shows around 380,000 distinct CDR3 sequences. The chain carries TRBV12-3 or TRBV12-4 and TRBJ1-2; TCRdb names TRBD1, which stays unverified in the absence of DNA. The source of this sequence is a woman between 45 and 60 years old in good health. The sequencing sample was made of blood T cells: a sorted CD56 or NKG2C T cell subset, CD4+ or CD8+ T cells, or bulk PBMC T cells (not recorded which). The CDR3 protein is CASSPGQDGYTF.